This TCR beta chain was sequenced during a study of OX40 agonist ivuxolimab in advanced cancers. Some clones are missing from TCRdb's copy, which holds only in-frame ones; the method was immunoSEQ multiplex PCR. This repertoire shows roughly 57,000 clones, roughly three quarters found once; its top ten account for less than 2.5%. Germline-derived CDR1 and CDR2 are LGHNA and YNFKEQ. V was pared by 0 bases and J by 0 bases, with 11 bases between. The CDR3 contains 16 residues. General study points: Blood T cells, both CD4+ and CD8+, expanded clonally by week 6 at 0.1 to 3.0 mg/kg. Among the lowest peripheral clonal expansion occurred in 0.1-3.0 mg/kg partial responders.

Note on this clone: Its antigen is as yet unknown.

The specimen was CD4+ or CD8+ T cells sorted from blood, collected in a trial of the OX40 agonist ivuxolimab. The sequence came from an adult with an advanced solid tumor such as melanoma, head and neck, liver or kidney cancer. This rearrangement joins TRBV4-2 to TRBJ1-1, with a tentative D call TRBD1 (5 bases). The CDR3: CASSQDDSNMNTEAFF. The DNA for the CDR3 is TGTGCCAGCAGCCAAGATGACAGTAACATGAACACTGAAGCTTTCTTT.